The entry below describes one T cell receptor (beta chain). The data derive from a study of CD8+ T cells in alopecia areata. The length of the CDR3 is 16 residues. In germline, CDR1 is KGHSH, CDR2 LQKENI. V dropped 2 bases and J dropped 5 bases, with 15 bases sitting between them. Treatment in this sample: oral pan-JAK inhibitor, 5-10 mg twice daily. Reverse transcribed after extraction, RNA yielded cDNA as the sequencing template. Libraries were prepared by immunoSEQ multiplex PCR; TCRdb keeps only in-frame clonotypes and omits some of them. Of 110,000 or so clones in the sample, 56% were seen once. The clonotype comes from a human donor with alopecia areata. The V gene is TRBV18, the J gene TRBJ2-2, with D perhaps TRBD1 or TRBD2 (5 bases each). Sample: CD4+ T cells sorted from blood, taken at week 24, from a patient treated with tofacitinib. The DNA for the CDR3 is TGTGCCAGCTCACCAGGCCACGGGACGGCAACCGGGGAGCTGTTTTTT. Amino acid sequence: CASSPGHGTATGELFF.